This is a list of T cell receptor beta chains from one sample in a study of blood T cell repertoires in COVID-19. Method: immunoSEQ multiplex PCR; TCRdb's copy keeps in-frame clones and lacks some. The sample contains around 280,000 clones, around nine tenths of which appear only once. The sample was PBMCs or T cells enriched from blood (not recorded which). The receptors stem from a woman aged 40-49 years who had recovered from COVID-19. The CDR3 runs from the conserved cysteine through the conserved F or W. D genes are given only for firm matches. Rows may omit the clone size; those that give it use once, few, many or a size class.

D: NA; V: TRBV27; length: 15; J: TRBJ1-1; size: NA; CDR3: CASRLDRLGNTEAFF; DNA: TGTGCCAGCAGACTAGACAGGTTGGGGAACACTGAAGCTTTCTTT
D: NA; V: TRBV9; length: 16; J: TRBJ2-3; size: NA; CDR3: CASSVGTGSLTDTQYF; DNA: TGTGCCAGCAGCGTGGGAACAGGGAGTCTGACAGATACGCAGTATTTT
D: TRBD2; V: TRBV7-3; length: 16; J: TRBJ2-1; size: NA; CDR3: CASSSGLAGGGNEQFF; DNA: TGTGCCAGCAGCTCGGGACTAGCGGGAGGCGGAAATGAGCAGTTCTTC
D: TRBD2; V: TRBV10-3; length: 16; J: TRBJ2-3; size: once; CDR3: CAISEWAGGGTDTQYF; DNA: TGTGCCATCAGTGAGTGGGCGGGAGGAGGCACAGATACGCAGTATTTT
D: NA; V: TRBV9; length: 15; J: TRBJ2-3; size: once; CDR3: CASGRFAGQTDTQYF; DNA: TGTGCCAGCGGACGCTTTGCGGGGCAGACAGATACGCAGTATTTT
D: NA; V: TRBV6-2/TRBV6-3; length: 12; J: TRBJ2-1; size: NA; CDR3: CASSYVWGQQFF; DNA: TGTGCCAGCAGTTACGTATGGGGGCAGCAGTTCTTC
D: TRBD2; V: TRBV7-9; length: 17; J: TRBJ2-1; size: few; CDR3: CASSFFRTSGFRDEQFF; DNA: TGTGCCAGCAGCTTTTTCCGGACTAGCGGGTTTCGGGATGAGCAGTTCTTC
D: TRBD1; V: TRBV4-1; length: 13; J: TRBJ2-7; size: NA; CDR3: CASSLDRGYEQYF; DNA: TGCGCCAGCAGCCTGGACAGGGGGTACGAGCAGTACTTC
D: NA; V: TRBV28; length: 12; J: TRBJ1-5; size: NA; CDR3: CASSLQNQPQHF; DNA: TGTGCCAGCAGTCTCCAGAATCAGCCCCAGCATTTT
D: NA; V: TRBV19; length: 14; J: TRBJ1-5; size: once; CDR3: CASNPQGSNQPQHF; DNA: TGTGCCAGTAACCCACAGGGTTCAAATCAGCCCCAGCATTTT
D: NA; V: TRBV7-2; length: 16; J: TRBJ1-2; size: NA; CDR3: CASSLATASTNYGYTF; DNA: TGTGCCAGCAGCTTAGCCACAGCATCCACGAACTATGGCTACACCTTC
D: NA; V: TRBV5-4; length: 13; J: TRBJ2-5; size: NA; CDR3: CASSNSSRVTQYF; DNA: TGTGCCAGCAGCAACTCCTCCCGTGTGACCCAGTACTTC
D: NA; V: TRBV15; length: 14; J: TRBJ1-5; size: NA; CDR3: CATSGAGTNQPQHF; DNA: TGTGCCACCAGCGGGGCGGGGACTAATCAGCCCCAGCATTTT
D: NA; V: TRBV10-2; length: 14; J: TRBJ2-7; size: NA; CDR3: CASTQGKELGEQYF; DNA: TGCGCCAGCACGCAGGGGAAGGAACTGGGCGAGCAGTACTTC
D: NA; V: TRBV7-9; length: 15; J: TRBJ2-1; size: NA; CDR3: CASSQGLALNNEQFF; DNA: TGTGCCAGCAGCCAAGGGCTAGCGCTAAACAATGAGCAGTTCTTC
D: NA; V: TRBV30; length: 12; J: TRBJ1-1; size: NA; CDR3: CAWSDEEPPAFF; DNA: TGTGCCTGGAGTGACGAGGAGCCGCCAGCTTTCTTT
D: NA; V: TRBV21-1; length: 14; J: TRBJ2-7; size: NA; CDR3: CASSNGGRGYEQYF; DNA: TGTGCCAGCAGCAATGGGGGGAGAGGTTACGAGCAGTACTTC
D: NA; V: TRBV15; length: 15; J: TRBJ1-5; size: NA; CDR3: CATSSRGRGNQPQHF; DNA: TGTGCCACCAGCAGCAGGGGTAGGGGCAATCAGCCCCAGCATTTT
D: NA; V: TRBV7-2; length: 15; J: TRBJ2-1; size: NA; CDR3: CASSLVQGWLGEKFF; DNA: TGTGCCAGCAGCTTAGTGCAGGGCTGGCTGGGTGAAAAGTTCTTC